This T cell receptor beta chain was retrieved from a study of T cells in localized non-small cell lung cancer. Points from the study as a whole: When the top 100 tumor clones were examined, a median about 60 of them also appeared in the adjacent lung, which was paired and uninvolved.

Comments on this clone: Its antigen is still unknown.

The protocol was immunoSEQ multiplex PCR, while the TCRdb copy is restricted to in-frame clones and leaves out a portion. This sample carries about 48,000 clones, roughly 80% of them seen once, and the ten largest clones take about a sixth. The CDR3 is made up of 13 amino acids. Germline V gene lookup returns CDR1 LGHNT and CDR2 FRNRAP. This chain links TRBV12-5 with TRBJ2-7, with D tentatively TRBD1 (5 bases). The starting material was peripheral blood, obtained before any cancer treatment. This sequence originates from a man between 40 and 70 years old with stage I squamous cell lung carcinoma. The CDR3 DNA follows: TGTGCCAGCAAGGGGTCGACACCGGAAGAGCAGTACTTC. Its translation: CASKGSTPEEQYF. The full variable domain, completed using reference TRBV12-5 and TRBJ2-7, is DARVTQTPRHKVTEMGQEVTMRCQPILGHNTVFWYRQTMMQGLELLAYFRNRAPLDDSGMPKDRFSAEMPDATLATLKIQPSEPRDSAVYFCASKGSTPEEQYFGPGTRLTVT.